The sample holds a few counts of the clone carrying this T cell receptor (beta chain). Its specificity is unknown. V lost 5 bases to trimming and J lost 3 bases; unmatched junction nucleotides: 13. The CDR3 loop spans 16 amino acids. Looked up from germline, CDR1 is SGHTA and CDR2 is FQGNSA. The data were obtained in a study of human T cells and chemical hapten exposure. Study context: Small pooled library volume differences mainly caused per-sample TCR yield variation.

General observations from the study: Alopecia in all donors means immunity may differ from healthy individuals. No change in TCRs above 1 in 1000 frequency was produced by DPC sensitization. Expanded TCR counts at PT1 went up together with patch test score, a positive correlation.

TCRdb used MiXCR to reprocess the RACE reads, holding one entry per CDR3 protein. The sample shows tens of thousands of distinct CDR3 sequences, 8.5% to 10% of them seen only once. Time point specified: patch test 2, 6 weeks after DPC sensitization. Indicated treatment: therapeutic diphenylcyclopropenone sensitization with weekly scalp DPC. The authors extracted total RNA from unfractionated whole blood. The input for sequencing was whole blood, taken in connection with sensitization to the hapten diphenylcyclopropenone (DPC). This sequence joins TRBV7-2 and TRBJ2-7; 7 bases align to TRBD1. This clonotype originated in a woman aged 25 to 39 with alopecia areata. Some clones in this sample may be carry-over from other donors' samples. The CDR3: CASSPRGGYRIYEQYF. Written as DNA, the CDR3 is TGTGCCAGCAGCCCGCGAGGGGGCTATAGAATCTACGAGCAGTACTTC.